This TCR beta chain was sequenced during a study of T cells expressing NK-cell markers. The overall study: Sorted CD3+CD56+NKG2C+, CD3+CD56+NKG2C- and CD3+CD56-NKG2C+ T cells provided the TCR beta repertoires. Seropositivity for HCMV was found in seven of the eight sequenced donors, with one seronegative.

Details on this clonotype: The antigen is not known.

The length of the CDR3 is 16 residues. CDR1 is SGHKS, CDR2 YYEKEE, per germline (reference sequence). General study points: In a few donors, dominant clonotypes made up about 28.3-65% of CD3+CD56-NKG2C+ cells.

5'RACE template switching with UMIs produced the TCR beta cDNA. TCRdb processed the 5' RACE reads again and assigns one entry to each CDR3 protein, with no DNA. The listing contains about 260,000 distinct CDR3 sequences. The sequencing input was blood T cells: a sorted CD56 or NKG2C T cell subset, CD4+ or CD8+ T cells, or bulk PBMC T cells (not recorded which). This receptor was identified in a man aged 18-30 years in good health. V gene TRBV5-5 combines with J gene TRBJ2-3; TCRdb outputs TRBD1, but without DNA this stays unchecked. CDR3: CASSLGVGTSTDTQYF.